These 3 T cell receptor beta chains were all obtained from the same sample, sequenced in a study of CD8+CD57+ T cells in acquired aplastic anemia. For CDR3 and TCR beta VDJ profiling, genomic DNA was the template used. TCRdb analysed the reads with MiXCR anew, one entry per CDR3 protein. The sample comprises 150,000 to 200,000 distinct CDR3 sequences, around 45% of which are singletons, and over 0.95% rests with the top ten. Sequencing used sorted CD4+, CD8+, or CD8+CD57+ T cells (not recorded which) from PBMCs. The receptors originated from a human donor in good health.

The V call is TRBV2, the J call TRBJ2-7, with a tentative D call TRBD1 (6 bases). The V and J ends lost 6 bases and 0 bases respectively, with 18 bases between them. The CDR3 loop spans 16 amino acids. Germline V gives CDR1 SNHLY, CDR2 FYNNEI. The DNA of the CDR3 is TGTGCCAGCAGACCCCGGGACCGAGGGGGCTCCTACGAGCAGTACTTC. It codes for CASRPRDRGGSYEQYF.

This clonotype came up many times. V gene TRBV20-1 combines with J gene TRBJ2-1; D assignment may be TRBD1 or TRBD2 (6 bases each). Germline V CDR1 and CDR2: DFQATT, SNEGSKA (reference sequence). V was trimmed by 7 bases and J by 4 bases, leaving 17 bases between them. The CDR3 has 14 amino acids. The DNA of the CDR3 is TGCAGTGTGAGGCCCCGAGGGGGGTACAATGAGCAGTTCTTC. Translating it yields CSVRPRGGYNEQFF.

The rearrangement joins TRBV5-5 to TRBJ2-3, with D unclear. The CDR3 totals 13 residues. Germline CDR1 SGHKS, CDR2 YYEKEE (reference sequence). The V and J ends lost 4 bases and 1 base respectively, with 7 bases between them. CDR3 amino acids: CASSHGGTDTQYF. CDR3 coding DNA: TGTGCCAGCAGCCACGGTGGCACAGATACGCAGTATTTT. Drawing the rest from reference TRBV5-5 and TRBJ2-3, the complete variable domain is DAGVTQSPTHLIKTRGQQVTLRCSPISGHKSVSWYQQVLGQGPQFIFQYYEKEERGRGNFPDRFSARQFPNYSSELNVNALLLGDSALYLCASSHGGTDTQYFGPGTRLTVL.